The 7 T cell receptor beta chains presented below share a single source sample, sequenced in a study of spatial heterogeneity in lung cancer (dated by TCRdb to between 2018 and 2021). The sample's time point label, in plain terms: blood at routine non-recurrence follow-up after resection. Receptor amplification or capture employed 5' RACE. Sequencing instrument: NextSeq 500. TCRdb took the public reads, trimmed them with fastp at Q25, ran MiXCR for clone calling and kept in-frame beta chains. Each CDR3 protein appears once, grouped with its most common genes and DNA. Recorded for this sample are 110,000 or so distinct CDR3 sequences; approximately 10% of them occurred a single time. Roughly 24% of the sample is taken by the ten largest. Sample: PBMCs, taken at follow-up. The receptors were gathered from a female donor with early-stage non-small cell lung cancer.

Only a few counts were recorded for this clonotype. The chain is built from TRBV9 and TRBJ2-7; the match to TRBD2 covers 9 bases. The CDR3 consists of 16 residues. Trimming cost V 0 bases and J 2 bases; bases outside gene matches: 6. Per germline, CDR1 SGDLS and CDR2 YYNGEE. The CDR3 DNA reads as TGTGCCAGCAGCGTAGGCCCAGGCGGGAGGGCCTACGAGCAGTACTTC. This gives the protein CASSVGPGGRAYEQYF. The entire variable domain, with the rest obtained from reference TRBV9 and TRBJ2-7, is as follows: DSGVTQTPKHLITATGQRVTLRCSPRSGDLSVYWYQQSLDQGLQFLIQYYNGEERAKGNILERFSAQQFPDLHSELNLSSLELGDSALYFCASSVGPGGRAYEQYFGPGTRLTVT.

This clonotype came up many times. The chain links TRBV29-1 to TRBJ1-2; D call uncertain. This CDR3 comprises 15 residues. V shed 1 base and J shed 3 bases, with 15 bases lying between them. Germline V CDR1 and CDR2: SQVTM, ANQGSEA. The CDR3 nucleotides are TGCAGCGTTGAAGGGCCCCGGACCTTAGACTATGGCTACACCTTC. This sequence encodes CSVEGPRTLDYGYTF.

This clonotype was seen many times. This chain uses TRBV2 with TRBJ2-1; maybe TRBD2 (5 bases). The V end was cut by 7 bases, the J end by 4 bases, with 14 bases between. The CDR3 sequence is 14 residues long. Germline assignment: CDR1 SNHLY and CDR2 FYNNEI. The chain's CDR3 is CASTLAGRYNEQFF. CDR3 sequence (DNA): TGTGCCAGCACGCTAGCTGGGAGATACAATGAGCAGTTCTTC.

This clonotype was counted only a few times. The CDR3 sequence is CASSLRMSSTNEKLFF. CDR3 in DNA: TGTGCCAGCAGCTTGCGTATGTCCTCAACTAATGAAAAACTGTTTTTT. The chain couples TRBV5-5 to TRBJ1-4; D gene uncertain. The CDR3 covers 16 residues. Germline V gene data show CDR1 as SGHKS and CDR2 as YYEKEE (reference sequence). Trimming cost V 1 base and J 0 bases, with 10 bases left between them. Using reference TRBV5-5 and TRBJ1-4 for the parts outside the CDR3, the full variable domain is DAGVTQSPTHLIKTRGQQVTLRCSPISGHKSVSWYQQVLGQGPQFIFQYYEKEERGRGNFPDRFSARQFPNYSSELNVNALLLGDSALYLCASSLRMSSTNEKLFFGSGTQLSVL.

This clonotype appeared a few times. The CDR3 DNA reads as TGCGCCAGCAGCCGGGACAAAGCCTATGAGCAGTTCTTC. Translating gives CASSRDKAYEQFF. This chain links TRBV5-1 with TRBJ2-1, with D possibly TRBD1 on 6 matching bases. CDR3 length: 13 residues. The V gene lost 4 bases and the J gene lost 8 bases, with 13 bases spanning the gap. Germline CDR1 and CDR2: SGHRS and YFSETQ.

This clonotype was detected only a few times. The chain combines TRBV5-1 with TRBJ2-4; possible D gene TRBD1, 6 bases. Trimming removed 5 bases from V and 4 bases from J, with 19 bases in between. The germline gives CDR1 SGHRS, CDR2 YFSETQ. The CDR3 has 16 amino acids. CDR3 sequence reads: CASSHLLDSGKNIQYF. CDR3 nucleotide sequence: TGCGCCAGCAGTCACCTCCTGGACAGCGGTAAAAACATTCAGTACTTC.

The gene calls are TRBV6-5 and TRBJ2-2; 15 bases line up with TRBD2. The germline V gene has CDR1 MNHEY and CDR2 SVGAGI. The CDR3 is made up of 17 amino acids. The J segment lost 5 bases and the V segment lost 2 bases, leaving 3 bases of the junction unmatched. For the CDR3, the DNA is TGTGCCAGCAGTTACGCGGGACTAGCGGGAGGAACCGGGGAGCTGTTTTTT. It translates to CASSYAGLAGGTGELFF.